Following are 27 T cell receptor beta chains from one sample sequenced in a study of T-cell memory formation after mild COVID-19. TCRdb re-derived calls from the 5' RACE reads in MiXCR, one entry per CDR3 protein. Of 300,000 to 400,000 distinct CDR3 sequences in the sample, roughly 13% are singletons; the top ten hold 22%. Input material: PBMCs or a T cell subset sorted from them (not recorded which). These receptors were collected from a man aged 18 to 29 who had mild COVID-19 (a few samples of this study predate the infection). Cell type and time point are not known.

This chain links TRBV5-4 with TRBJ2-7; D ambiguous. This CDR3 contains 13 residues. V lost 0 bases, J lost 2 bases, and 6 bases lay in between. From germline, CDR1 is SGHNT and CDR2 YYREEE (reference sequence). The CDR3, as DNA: TGTGCCAGCAGCTTGGACTTCGCCTACGAGCAGTACTTC. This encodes CASSLDFAYEQYF.

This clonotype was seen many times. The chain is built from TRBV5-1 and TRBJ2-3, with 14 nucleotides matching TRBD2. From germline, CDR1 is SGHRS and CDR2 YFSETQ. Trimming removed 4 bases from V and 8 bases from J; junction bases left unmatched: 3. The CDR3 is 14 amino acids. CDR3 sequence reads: CASSMGLAGATQYF. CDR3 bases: TGCGCCAGCAGCATGGGACTAGCGGGGGCTACGCAGTATTTT. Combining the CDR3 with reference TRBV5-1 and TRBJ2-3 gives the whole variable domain KAGVTQTPRYLIKTRGQQVTLSCSPISGHRSVSWYQQTPGQGLQFLFEYFSETQRNKGNFPGRFSGRQFSNSRSEMNVSTLELGDSALYLCASSMGLAGATQYFGPGTRLTVL.

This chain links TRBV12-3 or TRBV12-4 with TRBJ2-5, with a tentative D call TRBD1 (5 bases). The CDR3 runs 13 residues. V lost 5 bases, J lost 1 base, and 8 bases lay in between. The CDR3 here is CASSDSLQETQYF. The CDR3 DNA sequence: TGTGCCAGCAGTGACAGTCTCCAAGAGACCCAGTACTTC.

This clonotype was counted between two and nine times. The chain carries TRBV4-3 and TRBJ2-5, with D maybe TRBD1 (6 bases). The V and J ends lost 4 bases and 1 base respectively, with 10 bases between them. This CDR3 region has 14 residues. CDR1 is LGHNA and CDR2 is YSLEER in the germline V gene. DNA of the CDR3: TGCGCCAGCAGCCGCGACAGGAGCCAAGAGACCCAGTACTTC. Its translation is CASSRDRSQETQYF.

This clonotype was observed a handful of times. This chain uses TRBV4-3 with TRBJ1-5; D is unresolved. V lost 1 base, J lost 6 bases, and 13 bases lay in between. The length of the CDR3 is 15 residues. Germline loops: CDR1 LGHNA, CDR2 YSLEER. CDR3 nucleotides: TGCGCCAGCAGCCAAGCCTTGGGCGCGGGTCAGCCCCAGCATTTT. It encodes CASSQALGAGQPQHF.

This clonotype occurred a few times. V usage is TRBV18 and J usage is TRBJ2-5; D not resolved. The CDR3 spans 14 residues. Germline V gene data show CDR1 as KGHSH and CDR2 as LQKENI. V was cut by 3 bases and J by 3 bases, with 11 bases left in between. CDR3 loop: CASSPALGKETQYF. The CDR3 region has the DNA TGTGCCAGCTCACCGGCGTTAGGGAAAGAGACCCAGTACTTC.

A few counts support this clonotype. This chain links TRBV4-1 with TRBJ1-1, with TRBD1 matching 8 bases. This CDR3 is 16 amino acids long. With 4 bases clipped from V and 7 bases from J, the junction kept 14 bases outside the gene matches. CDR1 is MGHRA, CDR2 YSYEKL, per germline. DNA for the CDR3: TGCGCCAGCAGCCCACAAGACAGGGGTCAAGACGGTGAAGCTTTCTTT. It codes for CASSPQDRGQDGEAFF.

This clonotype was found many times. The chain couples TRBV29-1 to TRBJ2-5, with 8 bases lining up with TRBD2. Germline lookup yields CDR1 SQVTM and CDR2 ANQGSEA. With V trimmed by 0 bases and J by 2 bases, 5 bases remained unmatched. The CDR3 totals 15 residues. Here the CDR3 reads CSVEDIRGGQETQYF. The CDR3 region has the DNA TGCAGCGTTGAAGATATCCGGGGGGGGCAAGAGACCCAGTACTTC.

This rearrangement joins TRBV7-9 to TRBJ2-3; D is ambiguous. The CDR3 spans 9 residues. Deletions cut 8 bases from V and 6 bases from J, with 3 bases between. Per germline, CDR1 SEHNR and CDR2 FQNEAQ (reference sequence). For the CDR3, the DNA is TGTGCCAGCTCCGATACGCAGTATTTT. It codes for CASSDTQYF.

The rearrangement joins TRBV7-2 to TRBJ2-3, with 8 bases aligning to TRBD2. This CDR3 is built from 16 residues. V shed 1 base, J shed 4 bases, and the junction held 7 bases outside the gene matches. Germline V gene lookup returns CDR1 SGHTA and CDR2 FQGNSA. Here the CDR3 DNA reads TGTGCCAGCAGCTTAGACCAGCGGGGGTCAGCAGATACGCAGTATTTT. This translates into CASSLDQRGSADTQYF.

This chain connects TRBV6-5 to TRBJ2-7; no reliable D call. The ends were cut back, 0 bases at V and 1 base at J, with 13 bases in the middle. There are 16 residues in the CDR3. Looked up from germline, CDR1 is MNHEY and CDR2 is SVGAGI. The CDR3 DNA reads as TGTGCCAGCAGTTACTCGAGTCGTCCCAGATCCTACGAGCAGTACTTC. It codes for CASSYSSRPRSYEQYF.

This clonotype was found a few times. CDR3 sequence: CATSDPGQVPETQYF. The CDR3 nucleotides are TGTGCCACCAGTGATCCCGGACAGGTGCCGGAGACCCAGTACTTC. The chain combines TRBV24-1 with TRBJ2-5, with TRBD1 identical over 7 bases. CDR1 is KGHDR and CDR2 is SFDVKD in the germline V gene. V dropped 3 bases and J dropped 5; count of bases not matched to a gene: 8. The CDR3 is made up of 15 amino acids.

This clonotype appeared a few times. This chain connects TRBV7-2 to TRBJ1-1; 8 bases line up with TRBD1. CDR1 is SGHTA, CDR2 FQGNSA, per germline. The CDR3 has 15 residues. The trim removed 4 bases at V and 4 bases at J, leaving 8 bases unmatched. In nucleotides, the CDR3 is TGTGCCAGCAGCTATGGACAGGGTGGGGGCACTGAAGCTTTCTTT. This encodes CASSYGQGGGTEAFF.

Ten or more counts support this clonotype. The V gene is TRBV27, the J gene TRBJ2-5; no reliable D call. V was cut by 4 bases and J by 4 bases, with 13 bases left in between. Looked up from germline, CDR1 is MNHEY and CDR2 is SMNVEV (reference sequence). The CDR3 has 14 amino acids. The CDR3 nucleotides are TGTGCCAGCAGTTCCCCGGCGAGCCTAGAGACCCAGTACTTC. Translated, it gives CASSSPASLETQYF.

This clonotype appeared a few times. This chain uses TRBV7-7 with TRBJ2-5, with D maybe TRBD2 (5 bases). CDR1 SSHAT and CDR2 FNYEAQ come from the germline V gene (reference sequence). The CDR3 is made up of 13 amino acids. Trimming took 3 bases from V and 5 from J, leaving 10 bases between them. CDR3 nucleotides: TGTGCCAGCAGCTTTGACCGCGGGGAGACCCAGTACTTC. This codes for CASSFDRGETQYF.

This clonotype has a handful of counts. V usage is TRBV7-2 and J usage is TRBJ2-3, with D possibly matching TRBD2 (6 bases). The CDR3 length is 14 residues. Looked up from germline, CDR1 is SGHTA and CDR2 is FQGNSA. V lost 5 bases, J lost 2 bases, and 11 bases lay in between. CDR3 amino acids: CASSPGGITDTQYF. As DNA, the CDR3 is TGTGCCAGCAGCCCGGGCGGGATCACAGATACGCAGTATTTT. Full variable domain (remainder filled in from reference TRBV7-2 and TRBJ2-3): GAGVSQSPSNKVTEKGKDVELRCDPISGHTALYWYRQSLGQGLEFLIYFQGNSAPDKSGLPSDRFSAERTGGSVSTLTIQRTQQEDSAVYLCASSPGGITDTQYFGPGTRLTVL.

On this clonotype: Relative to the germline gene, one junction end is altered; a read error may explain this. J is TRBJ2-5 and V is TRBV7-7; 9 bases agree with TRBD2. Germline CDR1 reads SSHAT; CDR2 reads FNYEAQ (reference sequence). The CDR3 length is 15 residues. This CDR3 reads CASSSRASGVETQYF. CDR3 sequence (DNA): TGTGCTAGCAGCTCTCGAGCTAGCGGGGTAGAGACCCAGTACTTC.

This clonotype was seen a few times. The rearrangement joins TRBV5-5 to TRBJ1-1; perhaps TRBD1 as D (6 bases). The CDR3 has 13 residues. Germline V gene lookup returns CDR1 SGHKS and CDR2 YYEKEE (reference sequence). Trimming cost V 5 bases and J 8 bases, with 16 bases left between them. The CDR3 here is CASRGSGAGEAFF. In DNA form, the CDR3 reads TGTGCCAGCAGGGGATCGGGGGCCGGGGAAGCTTTCTTT.

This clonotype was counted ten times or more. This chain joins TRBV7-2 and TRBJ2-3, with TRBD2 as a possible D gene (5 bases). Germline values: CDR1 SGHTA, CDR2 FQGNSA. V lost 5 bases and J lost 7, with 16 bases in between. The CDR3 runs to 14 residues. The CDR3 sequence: CASSHSSSVHTQYF. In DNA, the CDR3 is TGTGCCAGCAGCCATAGTAGTAGCGTTCATACGCAGTATTTT. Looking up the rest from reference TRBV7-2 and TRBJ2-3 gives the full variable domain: GAGVSQSPSNKVTEKGKDVELRCDPISGHTALYWYRQSLGQGLEFLIYFQGNSAPDKSGLPSDRFSAERTGGSVSTLTIQRTQQEDSAVYLCASSHSSSVHTQYFGPGTRLTVL.

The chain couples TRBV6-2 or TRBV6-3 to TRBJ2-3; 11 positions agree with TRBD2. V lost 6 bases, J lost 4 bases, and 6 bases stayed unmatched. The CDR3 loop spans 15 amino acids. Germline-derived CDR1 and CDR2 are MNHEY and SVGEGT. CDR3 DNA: TGTGCCAGCAGCCAGCTGACTAGCGGGGCAGATACGCAGTATTTT. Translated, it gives CASSQLTSGADTQYF.

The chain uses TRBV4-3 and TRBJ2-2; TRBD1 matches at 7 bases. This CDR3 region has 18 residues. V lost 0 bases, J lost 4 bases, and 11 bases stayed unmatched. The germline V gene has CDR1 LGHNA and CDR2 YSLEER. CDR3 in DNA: TGCGCCAGCAGCCAAGACCCCTCCGACTACAGGGGCACCGGGGAGCTGTTTTTT. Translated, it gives CASSQDPSDYRGTGELFF.

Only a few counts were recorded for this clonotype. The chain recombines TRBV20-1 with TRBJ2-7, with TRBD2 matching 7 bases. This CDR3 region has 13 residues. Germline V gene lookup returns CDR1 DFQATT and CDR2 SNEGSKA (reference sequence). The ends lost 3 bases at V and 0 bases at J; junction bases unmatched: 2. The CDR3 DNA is TGCAGTGCTAGCGGGGGGAACTCCTACGAGCAGTACTTC. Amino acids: CSASGGNSYEQYF.

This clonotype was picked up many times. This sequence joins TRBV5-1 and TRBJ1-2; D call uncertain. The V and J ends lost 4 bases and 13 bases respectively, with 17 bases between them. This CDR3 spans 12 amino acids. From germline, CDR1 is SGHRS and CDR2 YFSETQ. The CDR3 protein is CASSPDLTRGTF. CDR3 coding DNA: TGCGCCAGCAGCCCGGACCTTACCCGAGGCACCTTC.

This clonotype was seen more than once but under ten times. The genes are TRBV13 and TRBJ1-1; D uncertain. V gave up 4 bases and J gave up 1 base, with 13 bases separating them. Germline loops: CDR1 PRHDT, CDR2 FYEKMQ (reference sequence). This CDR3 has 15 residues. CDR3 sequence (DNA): TGTGCCAGCAGCTCTCGGGGAACTGGGAACACTGAAGCTTTCTTT. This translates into CASSSRGTGNTEAFF. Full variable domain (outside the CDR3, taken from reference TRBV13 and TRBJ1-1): AAGVIQSPRHLIKEKRETATLKCYPIPRHDTVYWYQQGPGQDPQFLISFYEKMQSDKGSIPDRFSAQQFSDYHSELNMSSLELGDSALYFCASSSRGTGNTEAFFGQGTRLTVV.

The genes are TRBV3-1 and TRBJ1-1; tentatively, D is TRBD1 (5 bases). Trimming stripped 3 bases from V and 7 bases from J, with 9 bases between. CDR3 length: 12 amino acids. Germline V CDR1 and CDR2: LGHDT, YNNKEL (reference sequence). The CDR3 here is CASSHGGREAFF. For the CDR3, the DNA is TGTGCCAGCAGCCATGGGGGACGTGAAGCTTTCTTT. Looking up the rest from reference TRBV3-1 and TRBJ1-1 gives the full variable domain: DTAVSQTPKYLVTQMGNDKSIKCEQNLGHDTMYWYKQDSKKFLKIMFSYNNKELIINETVPNRFSPKSPDKAHLNLHINSLELGDSAVYFCASSHGGREAFFGQGTRLTVV.

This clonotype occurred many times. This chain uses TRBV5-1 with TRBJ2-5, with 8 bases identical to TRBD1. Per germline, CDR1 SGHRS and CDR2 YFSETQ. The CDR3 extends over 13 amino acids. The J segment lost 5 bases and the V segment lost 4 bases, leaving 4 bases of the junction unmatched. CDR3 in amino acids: CASSGQGGETQYF. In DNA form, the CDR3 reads TGCGCCAGCAGCGGACAGGGTGGTGAGACCCAGTACTTC.

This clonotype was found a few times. The CDR3 coding sequence is TGTGCCAGCAGCTCCCTGGCCGGCCACGGCACAGATACGCAGTATTTT. Translated: CASSSLAGHGTDTQYF. This chain connects TRBV7-6 to TRBJ2-3; no clear D. The V end was cut by 4 bases, the J end by 1 base, with 15 bases between. Germline lookup yields CDR1 SGHVS and CDR2 FNYEAQ. This CDR3 region has 16 residues.